A single sample gave rise to the 9 T cell receptor beta chains below, sequenced in a study of blood T cell repertoires in COVID-19. Measured with immunoSEQ multiplex PCR; TCRdb has only the in-frame clones, and not every one. Of under 250,000 clones in the sample, 80% to 85% were seen once. The sample taken for sequencing was peripheral blood. Source of these receptors: a man between 45 and 60 years old with active or convalescent COVID-19.

Worth noting for this clone: Other DNA sequences from this sample encode an identical CDR3 as well. The chain links TRBV11-2 to TRBJ1-2; D might be TRBD1 (5 bases). Trimming took off 0 bases at V and 6 bases at J, with 14 bases between the two ends. The CDR3 is made up of 15 amino acids. The germline V gene has CDR1 SGHAT and CDR2 FQNNGV. In nucleotides, the CDR3 is TGTGCCAGCAGCTTAGATCGGGGGGGTCCGGATGGCTACACCTTC. This gives the protein CASSLDRGGPDGYTF.

The rearrangement links TRBV19 to TRBJ1-1, with D hard to call. CDR3 size: 15 residues. The V end was cut by 1 base, the J end by 5 bases, with 14 bases between. Per germline, CDR1 LNHDA and CDR2 SQIVND (reference sequence). CDR3 nucleotide sequence: TGTGCCAGTAGTATAGCGCTAACAGTTGGTACTGAAGCTTTCTTT. Residues: CASSIALTVGTEAFF.

In its sample, this clone was seen once. V gene TRBV2 combines with J gene TRBJ2-3; TRBD2 is a possible D gene (6 bases). The CDR3 sequence is 15 residues long. V was cut by 8 bases and J by 0 bases, with 15 bases left in between. Per the germline V gene, CDR1 is SNHLY and CDR2 is FYNNEI. CDR3 loop: CASEGRQLSTDTQYF. DNA of the CDR3: TGTGCCAGCGAAGGGAGGCAGCTTAGCACAGATACGCAGTATTTT. Complete variable domain (other parts from reference TRBV2 and TRBJ2-3): EPEVTQTPSHQVTQMGQEVILRCVPISNHLYFYWYRQILGQKVEFLVSFYNNEISEKSEIFDDQFSVERPDGSNFTLKIRSTKLEDSAMYFCASEGRQLSTDTQYFGPGTRLTVL.

This chain joins TRBV11-2 and TRBJ2-3; D unresolved. This CDR3 spans 12 amino acids. Germline V gene lookup returns CDR1 SGHAT and CDR2 FQNNGV. Trimming left V 6 bases short and J 5 bases short, with 9 bases between. The CDR3 is CASSYSGDTQYF. The CDR3 DNA reads TGTGCCAGCAGTTACTCCGGAGATACGCAGTATTTT.

The V gene is TRBV6-4, the J gene TRBJ2-7, with D possibly being TRBD1 (6 bases). Germline V gene lookup returns CDR1 MRHNA and CDR2 SNTAGT. The V gene lost 4 bases and the J gene lost 0 bases, with 13 bases spanning the gap. This CDR3 spans 15 amino acids. CDR3 loop: CASSARQASSYEQYF. CDR3 bases: TGTGCCAGCAGTGCACGACAGGCGAGCTCCTACGAGCAGTACTTC.

The CDR3 DNA reads as TGTGCCAGTAGTACCGGACTGTACAAGGCGAGCAATCAGCCCCAGCATTTT. As protein: CASSTGLYKASNQPQHF. The chain uses TRBV19 and TRBJ1-5; D remains ambiguous. V was shortened by 4 bases and J by 1 base, with 17 bases between the two germline ends. Germline V gene data show CDR1 as LNHDA and CDR2 as SQIVND (reference sequence). The CDR3 sequence is 17 residues long.

The chain employs TRBV6-4 and TRBJ1-2, with 9 bases that match TRBD1. V lost 8 bases and J lost 6; bases outside the gene matches: 10. This CDR3 has 14 residues. Germline V lookup: CDR1 MRHNA, CDR2 SNTAGT. DNA for the CDR3: TGTGCCAGCCGCTGGGACAGGGAATCGGATGGCTACACCTTC. Translation: CASRWDRESDGYTF.

The chain links TRBV4-1 to TRBJ2-6; 9 positions agree with TRBD1. CDR1 MGHRA and CDR2 YSYEKL come from the germline V gene. The CDR3 is 20 residues long. The V gene end was trimmed by 2 bases and the J gene end by 1 base; junction bases not matched to a gene: 12. The CDR3 spells CASSQRTTGGAWSGANVLTF. CDR3 sequence (DNA): TGCGCCAGCAGCCAAAGGACCACAGGGGGCGCGTGGTCTGGGGCCAACGTCCTGACTTTC.

The J gene is TRBJ2-5, the V gene TRBV4-1, with TRBD1 identical over 12 bases. Trimming cost V 0 bases and J 0 bases; bases outside gene matches: 8. There are 19 residues in the CDR3. CDR1 is MGHRA and CDR2 is YSYEKL in the germline V gene. The DNA for the CDR3 is TGCGCCAGCAGCCAAGATAGTTCAGGGACAGGGGGCTACCAAGAGACCCAGTACTTC. It translates to CASSQDSSGTGGYQETQYF.